This is a list of T cell receptor beta chains from one sample in a study of T cell changes during pregnancy in multiple sclerosis. The repertoire was sequenced with immunoSEQ multiplex PCR; TCRdb's copy has only in-frame clones and lacks some. This sample has approximately 90,000 clones, with about nine tenths found just once. Sequences were derived from peripheral blood, sampled after pregnancy. The origin of the receptors is a female donor in good health, enrolled as a control in a pregnancy study. Both conserved end residues are part of each CDR3. Each record gives: D gene, J gene, clone size, V gene, CDR3 protein, CDR3 DNA. The D gene is left open where the match is weak. Some rows mark clone size as missing; the rest say once, few, many or name a class of expanded clone.

D: NA; J: TRBJ2-2; size: NA; V: TRBV19; CDR3: CASTPTSVPPGELFF; DNA: TGTGCCAGTACCCCGACTAGTGTTCCTCCCGGGGAGCTGTTTTTT
D: NA; J: TRBJ1-5; size: NA; V: TRBV7-2; CDR3: CASSKEGPRAQPQHF; DNA: TGTGCCAGCAGCAAGGAGGGGCCCCGGGCCCAGCCCCAGCATTTT
D: TRBD2; J: TRBJ2-2; size: NA; V: TRBV19; CDR3: CASSPPRGANTGELFF; DNA: TGTGCCAGTAGTCCGCCGCGGGGGGCGAACACCGGGGAGCTGTTTTTT
D: TRBD1; J: TRBJ1-6; size: NA; V: TRBV2; CDR3: CARLTGGTYNSPLHF; DNA: TGTGCCAGACTAACAGGGGGCACCTATAATTCACCCCTCCACTTT
D: TRBD1; J: TRBJ1-6; size: NA; V: TRBV15; CDR3: CATSSTRDRSSPLHF; DNA: TGTGCCACCAGCTCAACACGGGACAGATCCTCACCCCTCCACTTT
D: NA; J: TRBJ2-1; size: few; V: TRBV7-3; CDR3: CASSDNTDEQFF; DNA: TGTGCCAGCAGCGACAATACGGATGAGCAGTTCTTC
D: NA; J: TRBJ1-2; size: NA; V: TRBV5-8; CDR3: CASSLDSYGYTF; DNA: TGTGCCAGCAGCTTGGACAGCTATGGCTACACCTTC
D: TRBD1; J: TRBJ1-5; size: NA; V: TRBV28; CDR3: CASSPQGTGNQPQHF; DNA: TGTGCCAGCAGTCCCCAGGGGACAGGCAATCAGCCCCAGCATTTT
D: TRBD1; J: TRBJ2-3; size: once; V: TRBV18; CDR3: CASSPSGTASTDTQYF; DNA: TGTGCCAGCTCACCAAGTGGGACAGCTAGCACAGATACGCAGTATTTT
D: NA; J: TRBJ1-2; size: NA; V: TRBV30; CDR3: CAWSTAPYGYTF; DNA: TGTGCCTGGAGCACAGCTCCTTATGGCTACACCTTC
D: TRBD2; J: TRBJ2-1; size: NA; V: TRBV19; CDR3: CASIQSGNPYNEQFF; DNA: TGTGCCAGTATTCAAAGCGGGAACCCCTACAATGAGCAGTTCTTC
D: TRBD1; J: TRBJ1-3; size: NA; V: TRBV18; CDR3: CASSSRDRNGNTIYF; DNA: TGTGCCAGCTCATCCCGGGACAGAAATGGAAACACCATATATTTT
D: TRBD2; J: TRBJ2-5; size: NA; V: TRBV7-3; CDR3: CASSSSGGPGETQYF; DNA: TGTGCCAGCAGCTCGAGCGGGGGTCCGGGGGAGACCCAGTACTTC
D: NA; J: TRBJ1-2; size: NA; V: TRBV6-5; CDR3: CASSYNGDYGYTF; DNA: TGTGCCAGCAGTTATAACGGGGACTATGGCTACACCTTC
D: TRBD1; J: TRBJ2-5; size: NA; V: TRBV6-4; CDR3: CASMDRGRQETQYF; DNA: TGTGCCAGCATGGACAGGGGGCGTCAAGAGACCCAGTACTTC
D: NA; J: TRBJ2-2; size: NA; V: TRBV2; CDR3: CASGTVPTGELFF; DNA: TGTGCCAGCGGAACAGTACCCACCGGGGAGCTGTTTTTT
D: NA; J: TRBJ1-3; size: NA; V: TRBV7-9; CDR3: CASSLVPDSITRPGNTIYF; DNA: TGTGCCAGCAGCTTAGTTCCGGACAGTATTACCCGGCCTGGAAACACCATATATTTT
D: TRBD1; J: TRBJ1-2; size: NA; V: TRBV15; CDR3: CATSRPGQGRYGYTF; DNA: TGTGCCACCAGCAGACCTGGACAGGGCCGCTATGGCTACACCTTC
D: NA; J: TRBJ2-1; size: NA; V: TRBV5-5; CDR3: CASSWGRGADEQFF; DNA: TGTGCCAGCAGCTGGGGACGGGGGGCTGATGAGCAGTTCTTC
D: TRBD1; J: TRBJ1-2; size: NA; V: TRBV7-2; CDR3: CASSKGQGYGYTF; DNA: TGTGCCAGCAGCAAGGGACAGGGGTACGGCTACACCTTC
D: TRBD1; J: TRBJ1-4; size: NA; V: TRBV18; CDR3: CASSPRDRGTEKLFF; DNA: TGTGCCAGCTCACCGCGTGACAGGGGGACCGAAAAACTGTTTTTT
D: TRBD1; J: TRBJ1-2; size: NA; V: TRBV7-2; CDR3: CASSGDRGKGGYTF; DNA: TGTGCCAGCAGCGGTGACAGGGGGAAGGGTGGCTACACCTTC
D: NA; J: TRBJ1-2; size: NA; V: TRBV7-9; CDR3: CASSSGQTTYGYTF; DNA: TGTGCCAGCAGCTCTGGACAGACTACCTATGGCTACACCTTC
D: NA; J: TRBJ2-5; size: NA; V: TRBV9; CDR3: CASTPTDGETQYF; DNA: TGTGCCAGCACTCCCACAGATGGGGAGACCCAGTACTTC
D: TRBD1; J: TRBJ1-6; size: NA; V: TRBV18; CDR3: CASSPPDRLNSPLHF; DNA: TGTGCCAGCTCACCACCGGACAGGCTTAATTCACCCCTCCACTTT
D: TRBD1; J: TRBJ2-7; size: NA; V: TRBV7-3; CDR3: CASSFGGQAPYEQYF; DNA: TGTGCCAGCAGCTTCGGTGGACAGGCGCCCTACGAGCAGTACTTC
D: NA; J: TRBJ2-7; size: NA; V: TRBV10-3; CDR3: CAISESGGHRASQYF; DNA: TGTGCCATCAGTGAGTCTGGGGGCCATAGAGCTTCGCAGTACTTC